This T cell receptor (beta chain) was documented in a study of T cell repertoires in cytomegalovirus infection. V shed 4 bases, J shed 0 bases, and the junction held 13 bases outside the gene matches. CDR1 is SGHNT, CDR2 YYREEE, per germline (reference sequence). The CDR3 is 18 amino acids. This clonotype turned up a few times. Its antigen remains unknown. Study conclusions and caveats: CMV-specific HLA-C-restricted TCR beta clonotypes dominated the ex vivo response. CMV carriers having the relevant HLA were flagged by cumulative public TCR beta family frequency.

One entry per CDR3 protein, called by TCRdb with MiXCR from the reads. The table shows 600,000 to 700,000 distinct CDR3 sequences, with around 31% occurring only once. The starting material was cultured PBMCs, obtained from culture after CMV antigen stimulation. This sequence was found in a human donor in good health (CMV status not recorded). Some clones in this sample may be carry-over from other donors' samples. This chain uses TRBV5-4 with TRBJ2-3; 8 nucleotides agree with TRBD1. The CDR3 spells CASSTRTGGFPSTDTQYF. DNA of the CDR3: TGTGCCAGCAGCACACGCACAGGGGGTTTCCCTAGCACAGATACGCAGTATTTT.